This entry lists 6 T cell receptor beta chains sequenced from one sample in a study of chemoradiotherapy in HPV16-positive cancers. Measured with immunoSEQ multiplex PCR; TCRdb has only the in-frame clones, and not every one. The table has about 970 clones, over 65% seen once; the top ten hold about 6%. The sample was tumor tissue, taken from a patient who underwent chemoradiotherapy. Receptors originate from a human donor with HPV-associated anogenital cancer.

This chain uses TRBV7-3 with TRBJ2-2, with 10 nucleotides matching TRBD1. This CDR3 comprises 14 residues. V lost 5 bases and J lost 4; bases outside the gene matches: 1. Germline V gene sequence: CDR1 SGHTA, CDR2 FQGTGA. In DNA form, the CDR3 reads TGTGCCAGCAGCCGGACAGGGGGCACCGGGGAGCTGTTTTTT. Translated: CASSRTGGTGELFF.

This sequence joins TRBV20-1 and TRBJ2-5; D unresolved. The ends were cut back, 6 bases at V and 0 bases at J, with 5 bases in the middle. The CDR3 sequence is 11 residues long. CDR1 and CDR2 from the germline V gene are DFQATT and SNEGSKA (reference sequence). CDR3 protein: CSAQDQETQYF. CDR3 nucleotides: TGCAGTGCGCAGGACCAAGAGACCCAGTACTTC.

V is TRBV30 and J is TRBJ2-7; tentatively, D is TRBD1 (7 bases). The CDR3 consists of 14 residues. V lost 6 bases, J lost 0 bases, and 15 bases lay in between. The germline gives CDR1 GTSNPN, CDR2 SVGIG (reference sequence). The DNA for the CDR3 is TGTGCCTGTTTACGCGGGACAGTCTCCTACGAGCAGTACTTC. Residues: CACLRGTVSYEQYF. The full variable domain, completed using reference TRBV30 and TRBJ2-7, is SQTIHQWPATLVQPVGSPLSLECTVEGTSNPNLYWYRQAAGRGLQLLFYSVGIGQISSEVPQNLSASRPQDRQFILSSKKLLLSDSGFYLCACLRGTVSYEQYFGPGTRLTVT.

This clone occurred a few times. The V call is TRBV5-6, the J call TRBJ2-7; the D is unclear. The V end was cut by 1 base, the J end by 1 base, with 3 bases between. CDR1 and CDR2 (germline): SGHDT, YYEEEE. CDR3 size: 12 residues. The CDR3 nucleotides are TGTGCCAGCAGCTTGCCGTCCTACGAGCAGTACTTC. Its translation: CASSLPSYEQYF.

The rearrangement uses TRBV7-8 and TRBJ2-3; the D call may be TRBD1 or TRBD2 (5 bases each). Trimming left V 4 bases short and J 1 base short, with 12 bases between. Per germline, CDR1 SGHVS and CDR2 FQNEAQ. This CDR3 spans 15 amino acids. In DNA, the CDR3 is TGTGCCAGCAGCTACCGGGACGGACGCACAGATACGCAGTATTTT. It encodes CASSYRDGRTDTQYF.

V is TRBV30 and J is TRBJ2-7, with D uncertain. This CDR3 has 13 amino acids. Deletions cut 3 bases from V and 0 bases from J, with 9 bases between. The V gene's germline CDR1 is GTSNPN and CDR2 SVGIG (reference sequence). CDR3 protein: CAWRRQTSYEQYF. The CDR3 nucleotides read TGTGCCTGGAGACGGCAAACCTCCTACGAGCAGTACTTC.